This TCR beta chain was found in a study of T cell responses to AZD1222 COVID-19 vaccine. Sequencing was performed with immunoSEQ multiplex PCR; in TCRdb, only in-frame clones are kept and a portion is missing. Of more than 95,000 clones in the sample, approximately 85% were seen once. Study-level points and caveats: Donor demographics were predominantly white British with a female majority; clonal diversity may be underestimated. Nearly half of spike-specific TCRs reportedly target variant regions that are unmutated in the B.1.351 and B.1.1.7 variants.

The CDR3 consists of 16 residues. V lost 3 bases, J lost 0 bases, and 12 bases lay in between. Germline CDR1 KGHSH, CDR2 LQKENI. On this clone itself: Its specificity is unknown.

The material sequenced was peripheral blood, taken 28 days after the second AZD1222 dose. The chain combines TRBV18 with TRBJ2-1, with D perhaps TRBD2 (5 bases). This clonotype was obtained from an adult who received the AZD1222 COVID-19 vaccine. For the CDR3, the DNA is TGTGCCAGCTCACCCGCTGCCACTAGCTCCTACAATGAGCAGTTCTTC. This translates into CASSPAATSSYNEQFF.